This TCR beta chain originates from a study of neurological immune-mediated disorders. With V trimmed by 5 bases and J by 7 bases, 17 bases remained unmatched. Germline lookup yields CDR1 LNHNV and CDR2 YYDKDF (reference sequence). This CDR3 is 16 amino acids long. This clonotype was seen at least ten times. CD4+ or CD8+ T cells, around 1 million per library, were used for sorted libraries. 5'RACE with 10-nucleotide random UMIs produced the cDNA. Sequencing runs each generated in excess of 180 million TCR-beta sequences derived from 15-18 subjects. TCRdb ran MiXCR on the 5' RACE reads and lists one entry per CDR3 protein. The table has roughly 13,000 distinct CDR3 sequences, more than 6% seen once; the top ten hold about 24%.

V is TRBV15 and J is TRBJ2-7; 7 bases agree with TRBD1. The receptor was derived from a woman aged 40 to 49 in good health. Sequencing was carried out using CD8+ T cells from blood. This CDR3 reads CATSQVWGTEIAEQYF. DNA of the CDR3: TGTGCCACCAGCCAAGTTTGGGGGACAGAGATAGCTGAGCAGTACTTC.